A single T cell receptor (beta chain) is shown here with its context. This clonotype was seen a few times. It lacks a known antigen. No clone much larger than this one lies a single base away; base qualities are absent. The data derive from a study of T cells in Graves' hyperthyroidism and ophthalmopathy (dated by TCRdb to between 2018 and 2021). Turning to the overall study: Peripheral blood was collected at initial diagnosis, before any treatment. To identify distinguishing TCR V-J signatures, a discovery cohort of 90 to 100 patients was used, comprising some 45 with Graves' ophthalmopathy and around 60 with stable Graves' hyperthyroidism. Prospective prediction of ophthalmopathy was tested in an independent validation cohort of 18 to 20 hyperthyroidism patients and some 17 patients who later progressed to ophthalmopathy. The 100 discovery patients were divided at random into training and test sets in a 7:3 ratio. In about 6 Graves' hyperthyroidism patients, the study also compared T-cell repertoires from thyroid tissue with T-cell repertoires from blood. After blood sampling, hyperthyroidism patients were treated with methimazole at a starting dose of 30 mg daily, and ophthalmopathy patients were treated with high-dose intravenous methylprednisolone. According to the paper, TCR Vbeta CDR3 sequencing was carried out on over 130 peripheral blood samples, which came from some 41 ophthalmopathy, 80 or so hyperthyroidism and 17 progressor patients.

In the ophthalmopathy patients, disease was moderately to severely active, with a Clinical Activity Score of 3 or more, a NOSPECS grade of 4 or more, and a duration of less than 3 months. Exclusion was applied to patients with uncontrolled infections, other autoimmune diseases, pregnancy or lactation. Diagnoses relied on clinical symptoms, serum thyroxine and TRAb, thyroid ultrasound and orbital computed tomography. Ficoll-Paque density gradient centrifugation was used to isolate PBMCs from under 11 ml of fresh peripheral blood. Total RNA was extracted using Trizol reagent, and RNA quality was assessed on an Agilent 2100 Bioanalyzer. Amplification of TCR beta CDR3 regions was carried out from RNA transcripts. For the first round of RT-PCR on the TCR CDR3, the HTBI primer set was used together with the Qiagen OneStep RT-PCR kit. A second multiplex PCR round built the libraries, followed by size selection and purification. Libraries were sequenced paired-end with 100 bp reads on an Illumina HiSeq2000. Per the authors' processing: SOAPnuke was used to process the raw data, throwing out any read that contained adapters or uncalled bases, had a mean Phred below 15, or lacked an exact constant-primer or identifier match. High-quality paired reads were merged using COPE v1.2.5, and each unique nucleotide sequence was defined as a clonotype. Clonotypes were aligned to IMGT TRBV, TRBD and TRBJ reference segments using MiTCR v1.1. The analysis was restricted to V-J combinations with a frequency above 0.0001, which together covered 98% to 99.2% of the repertoires. A TCS score was defined as the ratio between F50 (clonal expansion) and ExV (chaos), using BLOSUM62-based TCRdist between CDR3 peptides within each V-J. Welch's t-statistics and random forest reduced 500 to 650 V-J features to about 12, which were used in a naive Bayes classifier (R e1071). Clones were called with MiXCR by TCRdb after fastp trimmed the public reads at Q25, and only in-frame beta chains were retained. Under each unique CDR3 protein, matching rows form one entry showing the most common genes and DNA. Here the V and J calls rest on TCRdb's processing, not on the authors' analysis. The sample table lists about 600,000 distinct CDR3 sequences, roughly 15% of them with a count of one. About 3.5% of the sample is taken by the ten largest.

The CDR3, cysteine through phenylalanine, is 16 amino acids long. This entry keeps only the CDR3 DNA: 48 bases, framed from base 1. CDR1 KGHSH and CDR2 LQKENI are derived from the germline V gene. V is reduced by 3 bases and J by 2 bases, leaving a spacing of 16 bases between them. Results the study describes overall, beyond this receptor: Ophthalmopathy was separated from stable hyperthyroidism by a 13 V-J signature model, with approximately 85% sensitivity and 81% to 83% specificity obtained in cross-validation and 80%/75% obtained in testing. No statistical method was used to set the sample size in advance, and investigators knew the group allocation. In validation, the model predicted progression to ophthalmopathy with approximately 71% sensitivity and 72% to 75% specificity, a median of 6.5 months before onset. Most expanded thyroid clonotypes (frequency above 0.001) were also detected in blood, suggesting blood repertoires may reflect thyroid immune responses.

This receptor chain uses TRBV18 and TRBJ2-5, and possibly TRBD1, on 6 matching bases. This TCR came from a woman in her thirties or forties with Graves' ophthalmopathy. Material for sequencing was blood. The CDR3 loop reads CASSPTQGVSQETQYF. The DNA reads TGTGCCAGCTCACCGACACAGGGAGTCTCGCAAGAGACCCAGTACTTC. The CDR3, completed at both ends by the reference TRBV18 and TRBJ2-5 genes, gives the full variable domain NAGVMQNPRHLVRRRGQEARLRCSPMKGHSHVYWYRQLPEEGLKFMVYLQKENIIDESGMPKERFSAEFPKEGPSILRIQQVVRGDSAAYFCASSPTQGVSQETQYFGPGTRLLVL.